This T cell receptor beta chain derives from a study of T cells in Graves' hyperthyroidism and ophthalmopathy. Notes on the study in general: Most thyroid clonotypes that were expanded above 0.001 also turned up in blood.

Amplified TCR beta CDR3 regions came from RNA transcripts. RT-PCR in the first round (using the HTBI primer set) targeted the TCR CDR3. TCRdb redid the calling of the multiplex PCR reads with MiXCR, one entry per CDR3 protein. The sample carries over 500,000 distinct CDR3 sequences, roughly a sixth recorded once. Each person with ophthalmopathy scored at least 3 on the Clinical Activity Score, reached NOSPECS grade 4 or higher, and had been ill under 3 months. Diagnostic assessment was based on clinical symptoms, serum thyroxine and TRAb, thyroid ultrasound and orbital computed tomography. PBMCs came from more than 8.5 ml fresh peripheral blood. On this clonotype itself: Its antigen is still unknown. Its ends do not fully match the called genes, so a read error is possible.

In germline, CDR1 is SGHRS, CDR2 YFSETQ. The CDR3 has 16 residues. J is TRBJ2-2 and V is TRBV5-1, with 10 bases lining up with TRBD2. Sequencing was carried out using blood. The receptor was derived from a woman aged 25-40 years with Graves' ophthalmopathy. CDR3 coding DNA: TGCGTCAGCAGCCCAAGACTAGCGGGGAACACCGGGGAGCTGTTTTTT. It translates to CVSSPRLAGNTGELFF.